The clone carrying this TCR beta chain has only a few counts. The antigen is unknown. Participants who had HIV were, without exception, treated in the United States. This entry is derived from a study of long-term antiretroviral therapy in people with HIV. General study results and limits: ART adherence, viral resistance and therapy changes were not recorded. Blood, drawn from about 2003 to 2017, may reflect older ART regimens.

Version v3.0 of the immunoSEQ assay was performed at survey level. Sequencing of each sample targeted about 35,000-50,000 T-cell genomes. Libraries were prepared by immunoSEQ multiplex PCR; TCRdb keeps only in-frame clonotypes and omits some of them. The sample lists about 21,000 clones, approximately 80% occurring once. Germline assignment: CDR1 SGDLS and CDR2 YYNGEE. V shed 4 bases and J 1 base; nucleotides not matched to a gene: 10. There are 16 residues in the CDR3. The sample consisted of unsorted PBMCs, taken 0.2 years after starting antiretroviral therapy. The rearrangement uses TRBV9 and TRBJ1-2, with 7 positions matching TRBD1. The source of this sequence is a woman under 40 with HIV. DNA for the CDR3: TGTGCCAGCAGCCCTGGAGGGGGACAGCTTAACTATGGCTACACCTTC. Its protein is CASSPGGGQLNYGYTF.